This T cell receptor beta chain emerged from a study of blood T cell repertoires in COVID-19. Study-wide context: Some COVID-19 samples were acute and others convalescent; all came from the United States, Italy and Spain. PBMCs, B-cell-depleted T cells, or T cells were the source of the cDNA or gDNA that made up the material.

The CDR3 length is 14 residues. The ends lost 4 bases at V and 6 bases at J; junction bases unmatched: 7. Germline-derived CDR1 and CDR2 are SGDLS and YYNGEE. Profiled with immunoSEQ multiplex PCR; TCRdb holds only in-frame clones, not every one. The table includes about 73,000 clones, roughly 89% detected once. This rearrangement joins TRBV9 to TRBJ2-1; 7 positions agree with TRBD1. This sequence originates from an elderly man with acute or convalescent COVID-19. The sequenced sample was peripheral blood. The CDR3 DNA reads TGTGCCAGCAGCCCGGGACAGTCTTCCAATGAGCAGTTCTTC. Translating it yields CASSPGQSSNEQFF.